Below are 21 T cell receptor beta chains sequenced from a single sample in a study of blood T cells in healthy people across ages. A J-beta primer mix and a sample-barcoded 5' primer were used in a second PCR of roughly 6 to 11 cycles. TCRdb re-derived calls from the 5' RACE reads in MiXCR, one entry per CDR3 protein. This repertoire shows some 940,000 distinct CDR3 sequences, roughly 29% found once; its top ten account for about a tenth. These same records also appear under a second study, on T cells of mothers and their children.

The sample consisted of blood. These receptors originate from a woman in her 40s in good health.

This clonotype was observed a handful of times. This chain joins TRBV29-1 and TRBJ2-7; 9 nucleotides align to TRBD1. The last part of the DNA fits TRBJ2-5 better; the J call may be wrong. The CDR3 has 13 amino acids. Germline V gives CDR1 SQVTM, CDR2 ANQGSEA. The CDR3 spells CSATGGQGLTQYF. In nucleotides, the CDR3 is TGCAGCGCTACGGGAGGACAGGGGCTGACCCAGTACTTC.

This sequence joins TRBV7-8 and TRBJ1-1; tentatively, D is TRBD1 (5 bases). There are 15 residues in the CDR3. V was trimmed by 5 bases and J by 6 bases, leaving 19 bases between them. Germline V gene sequence: CDR1 SGHVS, CDR2 FQNEAQ. CDR3: CASSLSQGAGAEAFF. The CDR3 nucleotides are TGTGCCAGCAGCCTCTCCCAAGGGGCTGGGGCTGAAGCTTTCTTT. The full variable domain, its missing parts supplied by reference TRBV7-8 and TRBJ1-1, is GAGVSQSPRYKVAKRGQDVALRCDPISGHVSLFWYQQALGQGPEFLTYFQNEAQLDKSGLPSDRFFAERPEGSVSTLKIQRTQQEDSAVYLCASSLSQGAGAEAFFGQGTRLTVV.

The chain recombines TRBV15 with TRBJ2-3, with 9 bases lining up with TRBD2. Trimming took 0 bases from V and 5 from J; bases not matched to a gene: 9. Germline CDR1 LNHNV, CDR2 YYDKDF (reference sequence). This CDR3 has 17 amino acids. CDR3 loop: CATSRDPAGGLGDTQYF. The CDR3 coding sequence is TGTGCCACCAGCAGAGATCCGGCGGGGGGGCTAGGAGATACGCAGTATTTT.

Points on this clonotype: This may come from a read error, since a much larger clone is one base off. V usage is TRBV25-1 and J usage is TRBJ1-2, with a possible D match to TRBD1 (6 bases). Trimming removed 10 bases from V and 6 bases from J, with 18 bases in between. The germline V gene has CDR1 MGHDK and CDR2 SYGVNS. The CDR3 extends over 13 amino acids. As DNA, the CDR3 is TGTGCCACCACAGGGCAGGAAAGAGATGGCTACACCTTC. This gives the protein CATTGQERDGYTF.

This clonotype has ten or more counts. The chain has TRBV29-1 and TRBJ2-1; 9 positions agree with TRBD2. CDR3 size: 13 residues. The V gene end was trimmed by 4 bases and the J gene end by 7 bases; junction bases not matched to a gene: 5. Germline CDR1 is SQVTM and CDR2 is ANQGSEA. The CDR3 sequence: CSVGLAGRNEQFF. The DNA for the CDR3 is TGCAGCGTTGGGCTAGCGGGGAGAAATGAGCAGTTCTTC.

A note on this clonotype: A much larger clone differs by one base, so this may be a read error. This chain links TRBV20-1 with TRBJ1-4, with D possibly matching TRBD1 (5 bases). The CDR3 spans 14 residues. Germline V gene data show CDR1 as DFQATT and CDR2 as SNEGSKA (reference sequence). The CDR3 region is CSARRRDGNEKRFF. Written as DNA, the CDR3 is TGCAGTGCTAGACGGAGGGACGGTAATGAAAAACGGTTTTTT.

This clonotype was seen repeatedly, ten times or more. The V call is TRBV5-5, the J call TRBJ2-3; D is possibly TRBD1 or TRBD2 (7 bases each). The CDR3 length is 14 residues. Trimming pared 2 bases from V and 6 bases from J, leaving 13 bases between. Per the germline V gene, CDR1 is SGHKS and CDR2 is YYEKEE (reference sequence). CDR3 DNA: TGTGCCAGCAGCTTTAGACAGGGAGGGGATACGCAGTATTTT. Translation gives CASSFRQGGDTQYF. Filled out from reference TRBV5-5 and TRBJ2-3, the complete variable domain reads DAGVTQSPTHLIKTRGQQVTLRCSPISGHKSVSWYQQVLGQGPQFIFQYYEKEERGRGNFPDRFSARQFPNYSSELNVNALLLGDSALYLCASSFRQGGDTQYFGPGTRLTVL.

The sample holds a few counts of this clonotype. The chain uses TRBV20-1 and TRBJ1-4; unclear D gene. Germline V CDR1 and CDR2: DFQATT, SNEGSKA (reference sequence). The CDR3 is 14 residues long. Deletions cut 6 bases from V and 7 bases from J, with 18 bases between. The CDR3 nucleotides are TGCAGTGCACTGGACTCCCGAACGGGTGAAAAACTGTTTTTT. Encoded protein: CSALDSRTGEKLFF.

The chain uses TRBV6-2 or TRBV6-3 and TRBJ2-1, with TRBD2 matching over 10 bases. Trimming cost V 2 bases and J 4 bases; bases outside gene matches: 8. This CDR3 contains 17 residues. The germline V gene encodes CDR1 MNHEY and CDR2 SVGEGT. The CDR3 protein is CASSYASGGAKYNEQFF. The CDR3 DNA is TGTGCCAGCAGTTACGCCAGCGGGGGGGCGAAATACAATGAGCAGTTCTTC.

This clonotype was counted ten times or more. This chain links TRBV12-3 or TRBV12-4 with TRBJ2-3; no definite D call. The CDR3 spans 13 residues. V lost 3 bases and J lost 2, with 6 bases in between. CDR3 nucleotide sequence: TGTGCCAGCAGTTTCCTTAACACAGATACGCAGTATTTT. Translated, it gives CASSFLNTDTQYF.

The chain carries TRBV7-2 and TRBJ1-2, with D possibly matching TRBD1 (5 bases). This CDR3 is built from 13 residues. Trimming took 4 bases from V and 4 from J, leaving 10 bases between them. Germline values: CDR1 SGHTA, CDR2 FQGNSA. DNA of the CDR3: TGTGCCAGCAGCTCCGGGGGTCTCTATGGCTACACCTTC. It translates to CASSSGGLYGYTF. The complete variable domain, with remaining parts taken from reference TRBV7-2 and TRBJ1-2, reads GAGVSQSPSNKVTEKGKDVELRCDPISGHTALYWYRQSLGQGLEFLIYFQGNSAPDKSGLPSDRFSAERTGGSVSTLTIQRTQQEDSAVYLCASSSGGLYGYTFGSGTRLTVV.

V usage is TRBV7-8 and J usage is TRBJ1-5; no reliable D call. CDR1 and CDR2 (germline): SGHVS, FQNEAQ. The V end was cut by 2 bases, the J end by 3 bases, with 8 bases between. This CDR3 contains 14 residues. DNA of the CDR3: TGTGCCAGCAGCTTACAGGATTACAATCAGCCCCAGCATTTT. Amino acid sequence: CASSLQDYNQPQHF.

Remarks on this clonotype: This may come from a read error, since a much larger clone is one base off. This chain joins TRBV7-6 and TRBJ2-5; 7 bases map to TRBD1. With the DNA end fitting TRBJ2-7 better, the J assignment may be wrong. The CDR3 consists of 15 residues. CDR1 and CDR2 (germline): SGHVS, FNYEAQ. The CDR3 protein is CASRPGTVGFYEQYF. CDR3 DNA sequence: TGTGCCAGCCGCCCCGGGACAGTTGGGTTTTACGAGCAGTACTTC.

This clonotype was observed a handful of times. V gene TRBV6-1 combines with J gene TRBJ2-6, with 7 bases fitting TRBD1. This CDR3 contains 16 residues. The junction had 5 bases not matched to a gene; V was cut back by 6 bases and J by 0 bases. Germline CDR1 reads MNHNS; CDR2 reads SASEGT. Written as DNA, the CDR3 is TGTGCCAGCAGGAGGGGGACAGCCTCTGGGGCCAACGTCCTGACTTTC. It is translated as CASRRGTASGANVLTF.

There are a few counts of this clonotype. This chain connects TRBV12-3 or TRBV12-4 to TRBJ1-1, with TRBD1 matching 7 bases. This CDR3 is built from 12 residues. V gave up 6 bases and J gave up 7 bases; unmatched junction bases: 5. The CDR3: CASRSRDSEAFF. The CDR3 coding sequence is TGTGCCAGCAGATCGAGGGACAGTGAAGCTTTCTTT.

V is TRBV12-3 or TRBV12-4 and J is TRBJ1-1; D possibly corresponds to TRBD1 (6 bases). CDR3 size: 16 residues. The ends were cut back, 6 bases at V and 5 bases at J, with 22 bases in the middle. In nucleotides, the CDR3 is TGTGCCAGCAGGTTTATTCAGGGAGGGGGGAGGACTGAAGCTTTCTTT. The encoded protein is CASRFIQGGGRTEAFF.

The chain links TRBV7-2 to TRBJ1-2, with 8 nucleotides matching TRBD1. Losses at the gene ends were 6 bases for V and 4 bases for J; bases not matched to a gene: 10. The CDR3 is 15 amino acids. Germline assignment: CDR1 SGHTA and CDR2 FQGNSA. CDR3 sequence reads: CASSSQGAGAYGYTF. In DNA form, the CDR3 reads TGTGCCAGCAGTTCTCAGGGGGCAGGGGCCTATGGCTACACCTTC. Using reference TRBV7-2 and TRBJ1-2 for the parts outside the CDR3, the full variable domain is GAGVSQSPSNKVTEKGKDVELRCDPISGHTALYWYRQSLGQGLEFLIYFQGNSAPDKSGLPSDRFSAERTGGSVSTLTIQRTQQEDSAVYLCASSSQGAGAYGYTFGSGTRLTVV.

This clonotype was found many times. V gene TRBV5-6 combines with J gene TRBJ1-2; a possible D gene is TRBD1 (5 bases). CDR1 and CDR2 from the germline V gene are SGHDT and YYEEEE. Trimming removed 4 bases at V and 2 bases at J, with 15 bases between. This CDR3 region has 15 residues. CDR3 DNA sequence: TGTGCCAGCAGCCCCGAAGCGGCAGGGAACTATGGCTACACCTTC. This encodes CASSPEAAGNYGYTF.

This clonotype has a count of ten or more. This chain uses TRBV11-2 with TRBJ2-1; D is uncertain. The ends were cut back, 0 bases at V and 9 bases at J, with 12 bases in the middle. CDR1 and CDR2 (germline): SGHAT, FQNNGV. The CDR3 sequence is 14 residues long. CDR3: CASSLERARGEQFF. The CDR3, as DNA: TGTGCCAGCAGCTTAGAACGGGCTAGAGGTGAGCAGTTCTTC.

This clonotype was counted between two and nine times. The CDR3 sequence is CASSEGGQGAVRNQPQHF. In DNA, the CDR3 is TGTGCCAGCAGTGAAGGGGGACAGGGGGCTGTTCGCAATCAGCCCCAGCATTTT. J is TRBJ1-5 and V is TRBV6-1; 12 nucleotides align to TRBD1. The J segment lost 2 bases and the V segment lost 1 base, leaving 6 bases of the junction unmatched. CDR1 and CDR2 (germline): MNHNS, SASEGT. The CDR3 length is 18 residues.

This clonotype was seen more than once but under ten times. V is TRBV10-3 and J is TRBJ2-3; a possible D gene is TRBD1 (6 bases). Between the trimmed V and J ends, which lost 9 bases and 0 bases, there was a span of 10 bases. CDR1 and CDR2 from the germline V gene are ENHRY and SYGVKD. The CDR3 totals 13 residues. CDR3 coding DNA: TGTGCCATACAGGGTGCCAGCACAGATACGCAGTATTTT. This codes for CAIQGASTDTQYF.